This TCR beta chain was identified in a study of T cell responses to AZD1222 COVID-19 vaccine. On this clone: Its antigen is not identified.

Here immunoSEQ multiplex PCR was the method, and the copy in TCRdb shows in-frame clones only, minus some. The sample carries under 95,000 clones, roughly 90% recorded once. The germline V gene has CDR1 SGHTA and CDR2 FQGTGA. This CDR3 comprises 14 residues. Losses at the gene ends were 1 base for V and 10 bases for J; bases not matched to a gene: 3. Findings and caveats of the study: There were vaccine-associated CD4 TCRs across spike, dominant at 160-218 and 743-854.

The clonotype was recovered from an adult who received the AZD1222 COVID-19 vaccine. The input for sequencing was peripheral blood, taken 28 days after the second AZD1222 dose. V and J are TRBV7-3 and TRBJ2-4; TRBD2 aligns across 11 bases. The CDR3 DNA sequence: TGTGCCAGCAGCTTAAAGCTAGCGGGGGGAATTCAGTACTTC. It codes for CASSLKLAGGIQYF. Looking up the rest from reference TRBV7-3 and TRBJ2-4 gives the full variable domain: GAGVSQTPSNKVTEKGKYVELRCDPISGHTALYWYRQSLGQGPEFLIYFQGTGAADDSGLPNDRFFAVRPEGSVSTLKIQRTERGDSAVYLCASSLKLAGGIQYFGAGTRLSVL.